This T cell receptor beta chain was sequenced for a study of neurological immune-mediated disorders. Time point here: longitudinal time-point 2. Germline lookup yields CDR1 SQVTM and CDR2 ANQGSEA. This CDR3 comprises 15 residues. Trimming shortened V by 0 bases and J by 0 bases, and 9 bases separated the two germline ends. MiXCR, applied by TCRdb to the 5' RACE reads, yields one record per CDR3 protein. This repertoire shows about 90,000 distinct CDR3 sequences, about 13% found once; its top ten account for around 5%. This clonotype was seen at least ten times. Sequencing was carried out using PBMCs. The sequence was obtained from a female donor with HTLV-1-associated myelopathy (HAM/TSP). The V call is TRBV29-1, the J call TRBJ2-1; D gene uncertain. Written as DNA, the CDR3 is TGCAGCGTTGAAGAGACCCCATTCTCCTACAATGAGCAGTTCTTC. Amino acids: CSVEETPFSYNEQFF.